This T cell receptor beta chain was sequenced during a study of blood T cell repertoires in COVID-19 (dated by TCRdb to 2020 to 2021). Describing the broader study: Collaborator samples came from the United States, Italy and Spain and covered acute and convalescent phases of COVID-19. The prospective study material was composed of cDNA or gDNA derived from T cells, B-cell-depleted T cells, or PBMCs. The dataset comprised deeply sampled blood TCRbeta repertoires from subjects exposed to, actively infected with, or recovered from COVID-19. The repertoires were released in a freely available public database intended as a resource for research on the immune response to SARS-CoV-2. Samples came from the ongoing ImmuneRACE study (first 160 participants) plus 1,254 subjects from 6 global collaborators. The sample metadata nearly always contained a de-identified subject ID, COVID-19 status, age in years and sex. Where available, HLA class I and class II types were taken from metadata supplied by the sample provider and were not determined by assay-based typing. Broader findings and caveats from the paper: Clinical and demographic metadata were provided uncurated, with the amount varying by source and participant.

In the prospective study, participants were about 18 to 95 years old, resided in about two dozen geographic areas of the United States, and were enrolled through a virtual design. In the prospective study, cohorts were assigned on the basis of participant-reported clinical history obtained from a screening survey and a study questionnaire. Each participant in the prospective study had whole blood, serum and a nasopharyngeal or oropharyngeal swab collected by mobile phlebotomists. Over a roughly 2-month period, participants in the prospective study had the option of providing additional blood draws and questionnaires. Blood samples from the prospective study were shipped frozen or at room temperature prior to DNA extraction. TCRbeta CDR3 regions were amplified from genomic DNA using the immunoSEQ Assay, a bias-controlled multiplex PCR. The paper's processing steps were these. Within the assay, amplification of reference gene primers was used to estimate how many nucleated cells each sample contained. To quantify the absolute abundance of each unique TCRbeta CDR3 rearrangement, sequence reads were collapsed and filtered. For each sample, productive Simpson clonality was calculated as the square root of Simpson's diversity index across productive rearrangements. The clones in this table, taken by TCRdb from immuneACCESS, are in-frame only. Not every clone is retained; where verified, under half of the shortfall comes from an unresolved V gene, and the cause of the rest is unknown. V and J calls and clone size follow that table, whereas D and trimming were derived from the DNA. The sample profile shows about 170,000 clones; around four fifths of them were found once. The top ten hold 3.6% of the sample.

CDR1 is given as MNHEY and CDR2 as SMNVEV, both from the germline V gene (reference sequence). The CDR3 starts with the cysteine, ends with the phenylalanine, and has 12 residues. The retained sequence is limited to the CDR3, 36 bases, with the frame set at the first base. The junction carries 7 bases between V and J, which are trimmed by 5 bases and 2 bases respectively. On this clone itself: What this receptor recognizes is not known. The sample holds no much larger clone one base away, and base qualities are not on file.

The receptor chain draws on TRBV27 and TRBJ2-7; the D gene lacks a confident call. The sequenced sample was PBMCs or T cells enriched from blood (not recorded which). The clonotype originates from a woman in her forties or fifties in a cohort exposed to, infected with or recovered from COVID-19 (not recorded which). The bases read TGTGCCAGCAGTAGACACCCCTACGAGCAGTACTTC. Translated, it reads CASSRHPYEQYF.